This T cell receptor (beta chain) derives from a study of T cell responses to AZD1222 COVID-19 vaccine. Broader study findings: Unmutated variant regions are reportedly the target of nearly half of TCRs that are spike-specific. With dominance at 160-218 and 743-854, vaccine-associated CD4 TCRs spanned spike.

The repertoire was sequenced with immunoSEQ multiplex PCR; TCRdb's copy has only in-frame clones and lacks some. The top ten hold roughly 1.3% of the sample, which has under 200,000 clones, over 80% seen once. Germline assignment: CDR1 KGHSH and CDR2 LQKENI. The CDR3 has 13 amino acids. Concerning this clone itself: No antigen is known for it. Its ends do not fully match the called genes, so a read error is possible.

This TCR came from an adult in good health. The gene calls are TRBV18 and TRBJ2-5; D is perhaps TRBD2 (6 bases). The material sequenced was peripheral blood, taken on day 0 of AZD1222 vaccination. CDR3 sequence (DNA): TGTGCCAGCGCACCCGGGGGTGGAGAGACCCAGTACTTC. This sequence encodes CASAPGGGETQYF.